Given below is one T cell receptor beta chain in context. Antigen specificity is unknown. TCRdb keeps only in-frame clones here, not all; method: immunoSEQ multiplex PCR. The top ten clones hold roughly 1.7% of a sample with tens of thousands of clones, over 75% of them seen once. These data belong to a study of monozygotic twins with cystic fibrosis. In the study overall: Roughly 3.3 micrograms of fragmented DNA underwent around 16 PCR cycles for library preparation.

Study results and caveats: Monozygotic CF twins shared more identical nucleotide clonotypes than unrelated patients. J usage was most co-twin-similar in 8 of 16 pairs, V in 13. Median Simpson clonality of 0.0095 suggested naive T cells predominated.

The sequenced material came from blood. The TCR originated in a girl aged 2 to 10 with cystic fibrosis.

CDR3 loop: CAISGQGSQPQHF. The CDR3 DNA follows: TGTGCCATCAGTGGACAGGGCAGTCAGCCCCAGCATTTT. The chain uses TRBV10-3 and TRBJ1-5; 7 nucleotides agree with TRBD1. The CDR3 runs to 13 residues. Germline trimming cut 4 bases from V and 6 bases from J; bases unmatched to any gene: 3. Germline lookup yields CDR1 ENHRY and CDR2 SYGVKD.